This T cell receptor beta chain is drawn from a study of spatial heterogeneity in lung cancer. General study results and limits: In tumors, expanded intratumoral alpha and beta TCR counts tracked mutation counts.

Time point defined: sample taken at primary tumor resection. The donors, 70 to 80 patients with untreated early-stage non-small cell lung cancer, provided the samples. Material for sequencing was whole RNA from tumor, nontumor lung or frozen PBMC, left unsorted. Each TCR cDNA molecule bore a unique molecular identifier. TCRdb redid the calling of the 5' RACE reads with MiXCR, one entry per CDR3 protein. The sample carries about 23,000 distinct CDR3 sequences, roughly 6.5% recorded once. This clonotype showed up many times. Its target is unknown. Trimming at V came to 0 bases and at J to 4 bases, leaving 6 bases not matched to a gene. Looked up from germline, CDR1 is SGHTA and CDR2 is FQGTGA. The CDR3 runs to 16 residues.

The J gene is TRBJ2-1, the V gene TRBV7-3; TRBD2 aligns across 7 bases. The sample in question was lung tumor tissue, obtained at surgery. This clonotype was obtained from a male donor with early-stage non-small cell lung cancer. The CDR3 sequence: CASSLTRASGYNEQFF. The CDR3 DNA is TGTGCCAGCAGCTTAACTCGGGCTAGCGGATACAATGAGCAGTTCTTC.